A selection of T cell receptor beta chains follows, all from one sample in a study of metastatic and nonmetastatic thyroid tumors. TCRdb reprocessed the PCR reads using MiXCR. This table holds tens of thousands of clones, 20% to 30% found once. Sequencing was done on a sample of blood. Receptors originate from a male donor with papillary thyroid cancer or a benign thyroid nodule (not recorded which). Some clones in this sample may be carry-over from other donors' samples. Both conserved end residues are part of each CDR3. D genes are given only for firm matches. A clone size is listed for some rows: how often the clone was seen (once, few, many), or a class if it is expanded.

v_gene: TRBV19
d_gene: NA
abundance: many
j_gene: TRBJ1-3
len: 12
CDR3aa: CASSIRVGTIYF
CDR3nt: TGTGCCAGTAGTATCCGGGTGGGCACCATATATTTT

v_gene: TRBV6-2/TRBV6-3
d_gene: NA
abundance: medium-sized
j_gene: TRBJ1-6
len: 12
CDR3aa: CASTRANSPLHF
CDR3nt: TGTGCCAGCACCAGGGCCAATTCACCCCTCCACTTT

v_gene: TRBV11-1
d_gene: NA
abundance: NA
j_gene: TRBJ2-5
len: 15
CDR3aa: CASIQRTTAQETQYF
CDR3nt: TGTGCCAGCATCCAACGGACTACGGCCCAAGAGACCCAGTACTTC

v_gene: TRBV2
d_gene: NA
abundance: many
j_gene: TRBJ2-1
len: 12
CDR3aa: CASAGSYNEQFF
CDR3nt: TGTGCCAGCGCGGGCTCCTACAATGAGCAGTTCTTC

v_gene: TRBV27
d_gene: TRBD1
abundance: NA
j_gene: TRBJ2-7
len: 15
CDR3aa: CASGAEGTGLYEQYF
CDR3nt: TGTGCCAGCGGCGCCGAGGGGACAGGGCTGTACGAGCAGTACTTC

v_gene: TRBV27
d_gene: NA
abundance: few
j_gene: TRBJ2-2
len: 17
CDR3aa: CASIEPLTRFPPGELFF
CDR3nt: TGTGCCAGCATTGAGCCCTTGACTCGCTTCCCACCAGGGGAGCTGTTTTTT

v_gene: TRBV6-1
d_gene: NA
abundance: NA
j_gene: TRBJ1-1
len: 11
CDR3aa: CASTRVPEAFF
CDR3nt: TGTGCCAGCACGAGGGTACCTGAAGCTTTCTTT

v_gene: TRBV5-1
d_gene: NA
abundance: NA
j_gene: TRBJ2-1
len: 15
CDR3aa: CASSLSGEPYNEQFF
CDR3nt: TGCGCCAGCAGCTTGTCGGGGGAACCATACAATGAGCAGTTCTTC

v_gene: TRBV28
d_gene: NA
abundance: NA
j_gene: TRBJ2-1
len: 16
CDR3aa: CDSRSLRRGYLNDQFF
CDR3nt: TGTGACAGCAGAAGCCTCAGGAGGGGCTATCTCAATGATCAGTTCTTC

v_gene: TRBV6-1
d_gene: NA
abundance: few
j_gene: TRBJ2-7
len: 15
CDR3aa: CASSNRWGKGYEQYF
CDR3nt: TGTGCCAGCAGTAACCGTTGGGGAAAGGGGTACGAGCAGTACTTC

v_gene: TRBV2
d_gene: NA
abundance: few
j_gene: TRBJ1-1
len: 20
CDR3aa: CASSEGPPGLLETLADEAFF
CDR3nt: TGTGCCAGCAGTGAAGGCCCTCCAGGGCTCCTAGAGACTCTCGCAGATGAAGCTTTCTTT

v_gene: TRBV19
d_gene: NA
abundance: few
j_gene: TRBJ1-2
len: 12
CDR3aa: CASTGTPYGYTF
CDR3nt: TGTGCCAGTACCGGAACACCCTATGGCTACACATTC

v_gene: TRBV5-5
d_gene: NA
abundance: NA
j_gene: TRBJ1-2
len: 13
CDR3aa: CSSKTWGYGGYPF
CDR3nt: TGTTCCAGCAAAACTTGGGGCTACGGGGGCTACCCATTC

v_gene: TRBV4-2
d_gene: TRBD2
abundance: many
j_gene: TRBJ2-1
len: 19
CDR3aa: CASSPRGAGGSWDYNEQFF
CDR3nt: TGTGCCAGCAGCCCGAGGGGAGCGGGAGGGAGTTGGGATTACAATGAGCAGTTCTTC

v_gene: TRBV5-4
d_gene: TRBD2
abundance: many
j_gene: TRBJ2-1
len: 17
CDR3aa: CASSLAPGLAGYNEQFF
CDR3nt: TGTGCCAGCAGCTTGGCCCCGGGACTAGCGGGATACAATGAGCAGTTCTTC

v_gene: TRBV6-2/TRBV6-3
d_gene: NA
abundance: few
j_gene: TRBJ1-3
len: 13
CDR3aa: CASSSVTGNTIYF
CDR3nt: TGTGCCAGCAGTTCTGTAACTGGAAACACCATATATTTT

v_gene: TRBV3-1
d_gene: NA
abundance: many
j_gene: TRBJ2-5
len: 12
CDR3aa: CASSLRLETQYF
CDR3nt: TGTGCCAGCAGCCTGCGATTAGAGACCCAGTACTTC

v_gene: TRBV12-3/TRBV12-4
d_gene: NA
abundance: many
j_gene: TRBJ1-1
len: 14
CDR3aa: CASSLGASNTEAFF
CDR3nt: TGTGCCAGCAGCCTCGGGGCCTCGAACACTGAAGCTTTCTTT

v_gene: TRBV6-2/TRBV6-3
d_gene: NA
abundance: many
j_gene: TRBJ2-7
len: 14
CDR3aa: CASSYERGYYEQYF
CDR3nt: TGTGCCAGCAGTTACGAGAGGGGATACTACGAGCAGTACTTC

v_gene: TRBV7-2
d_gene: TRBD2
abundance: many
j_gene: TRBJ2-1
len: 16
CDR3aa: CASRQAFAGGGNEQFF
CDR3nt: TGTGCCAGCAGGCAGGCGTTTGCGGGAGGAGGCAATGAGCAGTTCTTC

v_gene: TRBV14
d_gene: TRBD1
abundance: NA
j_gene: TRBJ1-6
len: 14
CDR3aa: CASSQVGGTGPLHF
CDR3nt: TGTGCCAGCAGCCAAGTGGGGGGGACAGGACCCCTCCACTTT

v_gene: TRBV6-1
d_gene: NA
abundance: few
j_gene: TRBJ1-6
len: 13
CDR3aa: CATLRGANSPLHF
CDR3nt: TGTGCCACCCTCCGGGGCGCAAATTCACCCCTCCACTTT

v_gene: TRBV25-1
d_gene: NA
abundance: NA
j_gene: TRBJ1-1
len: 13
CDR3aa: CASSRTVTSKAFF
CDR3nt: TGTGCCAGCAGCCGTACGGTGACTTCTAAAGCTTTCTTT

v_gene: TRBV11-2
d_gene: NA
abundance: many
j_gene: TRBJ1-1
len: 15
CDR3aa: CASSAGPSYLPEAFF
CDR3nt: TGTGCCAGCAGCGCCGGGCCTTCGTATCTCCCTGAAGCTTTCTTT

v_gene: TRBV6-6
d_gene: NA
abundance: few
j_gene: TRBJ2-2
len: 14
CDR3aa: CASSYSQGAGELFF
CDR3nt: TGTGCCAGCAGTTACTCCCAGGGAGCCGGGGAGCTGTTTTTT

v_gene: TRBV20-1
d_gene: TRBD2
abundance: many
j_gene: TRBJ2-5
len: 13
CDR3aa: CSAETSGVETKYF
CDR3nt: TGCAGTGCTGAAACTAGCGGGGTGGAGACCAAGTACTTC

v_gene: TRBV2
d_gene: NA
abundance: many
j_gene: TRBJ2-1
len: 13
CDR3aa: CASSEGRVNEQFF
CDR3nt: TGTGCCAGCAGTGAAGGTAGGGTCAATGAGCAGTTCTTC

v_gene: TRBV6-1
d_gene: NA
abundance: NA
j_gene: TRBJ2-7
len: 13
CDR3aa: CATGAVGVNEQYF
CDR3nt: TGTGCCACCGGTGCGGTAGGGGTTAACGAACAGTACTTC

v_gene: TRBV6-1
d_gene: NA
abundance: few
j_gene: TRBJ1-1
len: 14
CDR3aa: CASTEGWGGTEAFF
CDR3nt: TGTGCCAGCACCGAGGGATGGGGAGGGACTGAAGCTTTCTTT

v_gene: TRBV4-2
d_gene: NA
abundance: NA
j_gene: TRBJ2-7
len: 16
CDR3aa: CASSQDGSGSSYEQYF
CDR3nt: TGTGCCAGCAGCCAAGATGGATCGGGAAGCTCCTACGAGCAGTACTTC

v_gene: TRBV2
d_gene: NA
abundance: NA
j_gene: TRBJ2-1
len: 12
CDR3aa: CASLLDGPREFF
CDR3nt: TGTGCCAGCTTACTGGACGGGCCCCGGGAGTTCTTC

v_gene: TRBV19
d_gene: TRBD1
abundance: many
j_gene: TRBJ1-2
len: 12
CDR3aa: CASSITGDGYTF
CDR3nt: TGTGCCAGTAGTATAACAGGGGATGGCTACACCTTC

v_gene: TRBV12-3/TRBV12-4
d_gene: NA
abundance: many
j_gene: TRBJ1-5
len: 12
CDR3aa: CASSSVLGPQHF
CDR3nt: TGTGCCAGCAGTTCAGTCCTCGGGCCCCAGCATTTT

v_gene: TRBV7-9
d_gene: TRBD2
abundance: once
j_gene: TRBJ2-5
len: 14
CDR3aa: CASSPGLGGLAQYF
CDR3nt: TGTGCCAGCAGCCCGGGACTAGGGGGTTTGGCCCAGTACTTC

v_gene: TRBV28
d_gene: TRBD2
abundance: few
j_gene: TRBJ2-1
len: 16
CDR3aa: CAGSTLAGGQSGEQFF
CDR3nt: TGTGCCGGCAGTACTTTAGCGGGAGGGCAGTCCGGGGAGCAGTTCTTC

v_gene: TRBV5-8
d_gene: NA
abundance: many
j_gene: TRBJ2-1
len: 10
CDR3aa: CASVRGQQFF
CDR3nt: TGTGCCAGCGTCCGGGGCCAGCAGTTCTTC

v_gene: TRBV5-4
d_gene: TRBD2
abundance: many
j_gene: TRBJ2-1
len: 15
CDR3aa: CASSLYQREGNEQFF
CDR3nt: TGTGCCAGCAGCTTGTACCAGCGGGAGGGCAATGAGCAGTTCTTC

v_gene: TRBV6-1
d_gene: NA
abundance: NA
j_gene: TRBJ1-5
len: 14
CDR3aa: CASSEKDGALPQHF
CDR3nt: TGTGCCAGCAGTGAGAAAGACGGAGCCTTGCCCCAGCATTTT

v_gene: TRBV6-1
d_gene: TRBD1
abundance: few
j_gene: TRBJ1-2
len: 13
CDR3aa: CASSKGQGYGYTF
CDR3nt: TGTGCCAGCAGTAAGGGACAGGGGTATGGCTACACCTTC

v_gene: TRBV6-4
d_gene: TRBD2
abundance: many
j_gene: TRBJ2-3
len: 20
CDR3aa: CASRRTAGTSGVKITDTQYF
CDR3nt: TGTGCCAGCAGGAGGACGGCCGGGACTAGCGGGGTAAAAATCACAGATACGCAGTATTTT

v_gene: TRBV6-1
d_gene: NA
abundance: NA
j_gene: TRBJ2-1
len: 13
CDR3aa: CAGSEAPETEGFF
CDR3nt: TGCGCCGGCAGTGAAGCGCCGGAAACAGAAGGGTTCTTC

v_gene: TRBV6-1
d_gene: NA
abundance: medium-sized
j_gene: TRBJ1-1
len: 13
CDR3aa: CASSRDRGTEAFF
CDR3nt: TGTGCCAGCAGTCGGGACCGGGGGACTGAAGCTTTCTTT

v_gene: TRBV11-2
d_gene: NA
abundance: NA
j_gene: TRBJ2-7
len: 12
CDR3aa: CASSPQLDEQYF
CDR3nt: TGTGCCAGCAGCCCCCAGCTCGACGAGCAGTACTTC

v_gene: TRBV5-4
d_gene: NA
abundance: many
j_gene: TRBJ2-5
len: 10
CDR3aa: CASSPGEEYF
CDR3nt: TGTGCCAGCAGCCCCGGAGAGGAGTACTTC

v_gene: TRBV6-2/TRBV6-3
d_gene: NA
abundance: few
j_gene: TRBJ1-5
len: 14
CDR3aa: CASSYGVPGQPQHF
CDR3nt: TGTGCCAGCAGTTACGGGGTTCCGGGTCAGCCCCAGCATTTT

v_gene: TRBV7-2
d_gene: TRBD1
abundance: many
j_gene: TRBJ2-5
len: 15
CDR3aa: CASSLVDRGRQTQYF
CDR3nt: TGTGCCAGCAGCTTAGTAGACAGGGGAAGGCAGACCCAGTACTTC

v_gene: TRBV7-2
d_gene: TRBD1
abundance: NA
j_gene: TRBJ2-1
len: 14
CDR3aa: CASIVDRGKNEQFF
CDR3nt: TGTGCCAGCATCGTGGACAGGGGAAAGAATGAGCAGTTCTTC

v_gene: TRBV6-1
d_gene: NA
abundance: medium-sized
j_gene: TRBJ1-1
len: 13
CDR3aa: CASSIIPGQEAFF
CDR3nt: TGTGCCAGCAGTATAATACCGGGACAAGAAGCTTTCTTT

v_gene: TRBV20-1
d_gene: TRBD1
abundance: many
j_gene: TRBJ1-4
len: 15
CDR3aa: CSARVGQGTYEKLFF
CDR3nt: TGCAGTGCTAGGGTAGGACAGGGGACGTATGAAAAACTGTTTTTT

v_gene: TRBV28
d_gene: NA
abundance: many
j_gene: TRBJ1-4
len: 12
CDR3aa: CATGGSNEKLFF
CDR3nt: TGTGCCACCGGGGGGAGTAATGAAAAACTGTTTTTT

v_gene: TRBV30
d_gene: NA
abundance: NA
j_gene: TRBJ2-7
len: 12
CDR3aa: CAWSPGLSEQYF
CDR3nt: TGTGCCTGGAGTCCGGGCCTGAGCGAGCAGTACTTC

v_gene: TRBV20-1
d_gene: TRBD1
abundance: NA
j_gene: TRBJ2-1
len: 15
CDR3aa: CIATDRVLEFGEQFF
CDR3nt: TGCATCGCTACGGACAGGGTTCTGGAGTTCGGTGAGCAGTTCTTC

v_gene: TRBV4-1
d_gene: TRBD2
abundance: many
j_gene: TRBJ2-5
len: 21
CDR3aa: CASSLVRGLSGRSIPRETQYF
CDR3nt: TGCGCCAGCAGCCTTGTCCGCGGTCTTAGCGGGAGGAGTATTCCCCGAGAGACCCAGTACTTC

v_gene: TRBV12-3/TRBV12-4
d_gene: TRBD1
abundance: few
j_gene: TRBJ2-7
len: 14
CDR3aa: CASSPGTGDYEQYF
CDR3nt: TGTGCCAGCAGCCCTGGGACAGGGGACTACGAGCAGTACTTC

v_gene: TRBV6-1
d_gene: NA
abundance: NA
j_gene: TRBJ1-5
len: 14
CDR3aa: CAEGSSGLNKPRHF
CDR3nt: TGTGCCGAAGGGTCATCGGGTCTAAATAAGCCCCGGCATTTT

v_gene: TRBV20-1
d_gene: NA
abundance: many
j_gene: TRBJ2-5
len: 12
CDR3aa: CSATTRQETQYF
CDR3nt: TGCAGTGCTACGACTAGGCAAGAGACCCAGTACTTC

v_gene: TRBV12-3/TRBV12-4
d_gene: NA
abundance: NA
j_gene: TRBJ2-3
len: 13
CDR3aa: CASSRYYGDSKYF
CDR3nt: TGTGCCAGCAGTCGGTACTACGGAGATTCGAAGTATTTT

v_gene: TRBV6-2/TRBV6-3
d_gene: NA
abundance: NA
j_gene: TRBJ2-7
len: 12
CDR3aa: CASRYGGYEQSF
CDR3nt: TGTGCCAGCAGATATGGCGGTTACGAGCAGTCCTTC

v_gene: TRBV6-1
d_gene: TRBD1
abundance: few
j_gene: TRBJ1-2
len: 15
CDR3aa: CASRGGDRGPYGYTF
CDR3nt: TGTGCCAGCAGGGGGGGGGACAGGGGGCCTTATGGCTACACCTTC

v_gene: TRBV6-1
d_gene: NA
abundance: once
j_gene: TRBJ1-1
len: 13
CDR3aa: CASQEGGINEAVF
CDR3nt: TGTGCCAGCCAAGAGGGGGGAATCAATGAAGCTGTCTTT